Each of the 8 T cell receptor beta chains below was sequenced from the same sample in a study of blood T cell repertoires in COVID-19. Sequencing used immunoSEQ multiplex PCR; TCRdb keeps in-frame clones, though not all of them. The sample shows about 76,000 clones, roughly four fifths of them seen only once. Sequenced: peripheral blood. These receptors were collected from a human donor in a cohort sampled during active COVID-19.

Here the CDR3 reads CASRKGQGAYEQYF. CDR3 bases: TGTGCCAGCCGGAAGGGACAGGGGGCATACGAGCAGTACTTC. The V and J genes are TRBV19 and TRBJ2-7; TRBD1 matches 12 bases. This CDR3 is built from 14 residues. Unmatched junction bases numbered 7, after V lost 9 bases and J lost 4 bases. The germline gives CDR1 LNHDA, CDR2 SQIVND (reference sequence).

The chain has TRBV6-6 and TRBJ1-4, with 7 nucleotides matching TRBD1. V trimming: 4 bases; J trimming: 8 bases; junction bases outside the gene matches: 13. The CDR3 runs to 16 residues. Germline V gives CDR1 MNHNY, CDR2 SVGAGI (reference sequence). CDR3: CASSSIVDRVGEKLFF. CDR3 sequence (DNA): TGTGCCAGCAGTTCCATCGTCGACAGGGTCGGGGAAAAACTGTTTTTT.

The chain links TRBV21-1 to TRBJ2-5; no check of the table's D call, TRBD1, against the DNA was made. TRBV21-1 is a known pseudogene. CDR3 length: 17 amino acids. The CDR3 nucleotides read TGTGCCAGCAGCATCTTCACCGGGACAGAACCTAAAGAGACCCAGTACTTC. It is translated as CASSIFTGTEPKETQYF.

This sequence joins TRBV7-8 and TRBJ2-7, with 10 bases that match TRBD1. Germline CDR1 SGHVS, CDR2 FQNEAQ. V lost 4 bases and J lost 3; bases outside the gene matches: 6. The CDR3 is made up of 15 amino acids. The CDR3 protein is CASSSRQGAFYEQYF. CDR3 sequence (DNA): TGTGCCAGCAGCTCGCGACAGGGGGCATTCTACGAGCAGTACTTC.

The gene calls are TRBV2 and TRBJ2-2; D is possibly TRBD1 (5 bases). The germline V and J ends were trimmed by 9 bases and 0 bases, with 11 bases remaining between them. The CDR3 covers 14 residues. CDR1 and CDR2 from the germline V gene are SNHLY and FYNNEI. The chain's CDR3 is CARGVTPNTGELFF. CDR3 nucleotide sequence: TGTGCCAGAGGGGTAACCCCGAACACCGGGGAGCTGTTTTTT.

The genes are TRBV5-1 and TRBJ2-1; TRBD2 agrees at 15 bases. CDR3 length equals 16 residues. Unmatched junction bases numbered 2, after V lost 3 bases and J lost 4 bases. Germline lookup yields CDR1 SGHRS and CDR2 YFSETQ. CDR3 nucleotides: TGCGCCAGCAGCTGGACTAGCGGGGGGGAGTACAATGAGCAGTTCTTC. Amino acid sequence: CASSWTSGGEYNEQFF.

The CDR3 DNA follows: TGTGCCAGCAGCCAAATGACAGGGACGACTGAAGCTTTCTTT. This gives the protein CASSQMTGTTEAFF. V is TRBV3-1 (or the pseudogene TRBV3-2) and J is TRBJ1-1, with TRBD1 matching 7 bases. J was trimmed by 5 bases and V by 2 bases; bases with no gene match: 5. Germline V lookup: CDR1 LGHDT, CDR2 YNNKEL (reference sequence). The CDR3 is 14 residues long.

This chain connects TRBV12-3 or TRBV12-4 to TRBJ1-1, with no clear D. CDR3 length: 13 amino acids. V lost 2 bases, J lost 4 bases, and 8 bases lay in between. CDR3 DNA sequence: TGTGCCAGCAGTTTATCGCGCTTCACTGAAGCTTTCTTT. Its translation: CASSLSRFTEAFF.